This T cell receptor beta chain was recorded in a study of T cells in Graves' hyperthyroidism and ophthalmopathy. Whole-study findings and limits: Ophthalmopathy was separated from stable hyperthyroidism by a 13 V-J model.

Amplification of TCR beta CDR3 regions used RNA as the template. First-round RT-PCR with HTBI primers amplified the TCR CDR3 region. MiXCR was run by TCRdb on the multiplex PCR reads, yielding one entry per CDR3 protein. The sample lists around 520,000 distinct CDR3 sequences, 11% to 15% seen once, with approximately 13% in the top ten. CDR1 is MNHNS and CDR2 is SASEGT in the germline V gene. The CDR3 totals 17 residues. The V gene lost 6 bases and the J gene lost 6 bases, with 24 bases spanning the gap. Concerning this clonotype itself: Antigen: not known.

If no ophthalmopathy progression occurred within 18 months, Graves' hyperthyroidism was stable. The study enrolled patients aged 18 to 65 with newly diagnosed hyperthyroidism of under 2 months' duration. The chain links TRBV6-1 to TRBJ1-5; D perhaps matches TRBD1 (6 bases). Sequencing input: blood. This receptor was identified in a woman between 40 and 55 years old with Graves' hyperthyroidism. In DNA, the CDR3 is TGTGCCAGCAGCCCCCGGACAGTATCCGGCGTGGGTCAGCCCCAGCATTTT. As protein: CASSPRTVSGVGQPQHF.